These 25 T cell receptor beta chains were all obtained from the same sample, sequenced in a study of blood T cell repertoires in COVID-19. Sequencing was performed with immunoSEQ multiplex PCR; in TCRdb, only in-frame clones are kept and a portion is missing. The sample includes around 50,000 clones, 77% of them seen just once. Sequenced: peripheral blood. These receptors were taken from a human donor with active or convalescent COVID-19. The donor label of this sample is uncertain.

This chain uses TRBV13 with TRBJ2-7, with TRBD2 matching 9 bases. The germline gives CDR1 PRHDT, CDR2 FYEKMQ (reference sequence). This CDR3 spans 15 amino acids. V lost 0 bases and J lost 3; bases outside the gene matches: 3. CDR3: CASSLGTSGLYEQYF. The DNA for the CDR3 is TGTGCCAGCAGCTTAGGGACTAGCGGTCTCTACGAGCAGTACTTC.

This chain connects TRBV27 to TRBJ2-2; a weak D match, TRBD2 (6 bases). The length of the CDR3 is 15 residues. Germline V gene sequence: CDR1 MNHEY, CDR2 SMNVEV (reference sequence). Between the trimmed V and J ends, which lost 2 bases and 7 bases, there was a span of 14 bases. The CDR3 reads CASSLGGTSSGELFF. The CDR3 region has the DNA TGTGCCAGCAGTTTAGGCGGGACCTCGAGCGGGGAGCTGTTTTTT.

The genes are TRBV20-1 and TRBJ1-4; 9 bases are a match to TRBD1. CDR3 length: 16 amino acids. Germline CDR1 is DFQATT and CDR2 is SNEGSKA (reference sequence). Trimming took 3 bases from V and 8 from J; bases not matched to a gene: 13. CDR3 residues: CSASSWGQGWVEKLFF. As DNA, the CDR3 is TGCAGTGCTAGTAGTTGGGGACAGGGCTGGGTAGAAAAACTGTTTTTT.

The rearrangement joins TRBV19 to TRBJ1-6; D is unclear. CDR3 length: 17 residues. CDR1 is LNHDA, CDR2 SQIVND, per germline (reference sequence). V lost 7 bases, J lost 3 bases, and 19 bases lay in between. CDR3 protein: CASKAEQLSLYNSPLHF. The CDR3 DNA follows: TGTGCCAGTAAGGCCGAACAGCTCTCCCTCTATAATTCACCCCTCCACTTT.

This chain joins TRBV7-9 and TRBJ1-2; 8 bases agree with TRBD1. Germline CDR1 is SEHNR and CDR2 is FQNEAQ (reference sequence). V lost 5 bases to trimming and J lost 4 bases; unmatched junction nucleotides: 6. This CDR3 is built from 14 residues. CDR3 nucleotide sequence: TGTGCCAGCAGCCCGGACAGGGCGGCCTATGGCTACACCTTC. Translation gives CASSPDRAAYGYTF.

The chain recombines TRBV5-4 with TRBJ2-7, with 10 positions matching TRBD1. The CDR3 contains 17 residues. The germline CDR1 and CDR2 sequences are SGHNT and YYREEE (reference sequence). Trimming at V came to 6 bases and at J to 2 bases, leaving 14 bases not matched to a gene. CDR3 in DNA: TGTGCCAGCAATCCGGGACAGGGGTCTGTTACTACCTACGAGCAGTACTTC. It encodes CASNPGQGSVTTYEQYF. Full variable domain (rest looked up from reference TRBV5-4 and TRBJ2-7): ETGVTQSPTHLIKTRGQQVTLRCSSQSGHNTVSWYQQALGQGPQFIFQYYREEENGRGNFPPRFSGLQFPNYSSELNVNALELDDSALYLCASNPGQGSVTTYEQYFGPGTRLTVT.

This clone occurred once. The V call is TRBV9, the J call TRBJ2-2; maybe TRBD2 (6 bases). V lost 0 bases to trimming and J lost 1 base, with 13 bases between them. The CDR3 sequence is 17 residues long. Per the germline V gene, CDR1 is SGDLS and CDR2 is YYNGEE. CDR3 in amino acids: CASSVGRGGGNTGELFF. The CDR3 DNA reads as TGTGCCAGCAGCGTAGGGAGGGGCGGCGGGAACACCGGGGAGCTGTTTTTT.

This rearrangement joins TRBV18 to TRBJ2-7; 11 bases map to TRBD1. Germline lookup yields CDR1 KGHSH and CDR2 LQKENI. The trim removed 2 bases at V and 7 bases at J, leaving 10 bases unmatched. This CDR3 has 16 residues. CDR3 sequence reads: CASSPTSGQGAREQYF. For the CDR3, the DNA is TGTGCCAGCTCACCAACCTCAGGACAGGGGGCTCGGGAGCAGTACTTC.

The chain is built from TRBV9 and TRBJ1-1, with D perhaps TRBD1 (6 bases). V shed 7 bases and J shed 1 base, with 14 bases lying between them. CDR3 length equals 14 residues. Germline values: CDR1 SGDLS, CDR2 YYNGEE. Here the CDR3 reads CASGAGAKNTEAFF. The DNA for the CDR3 is TGTGCCAGCGGAGCAGGGGCCAAGAACACTGAAGCTTTCTTT.

The CDR3 reads CASSQGDTGNTEAFF. CDR3 DNA: TGCGCCAGCAGCCAGGGGGACACCGGGAACACTGAAGCTTTCTTT. The genes are TRBV4-3 and TRBJ1-1; possible D gene TRBD1, 6 bases. The CDR3 consists of 15 residues. Germline V gene lookup returns CDR1 LGHNA and CDR2 YSLEER. Trimming stripped 3 bases from V and 1 base from J, with 12 bases between.

The chain employs TRBV7-2 and TRBJ2-7; weak D call: TRBD2 (5 bases). The ends were cut back, 1 base at V and 7 bases at J, with 17 bases in the middle. CDR1 SGHTA and CDR2 FQGNSA come from the germline V gene. This CDR3 is built from 15 residues. The CDR3 region has the DNA TGTGCCAGCAGCTTAGACTCGGGGAACCATCGGGAGCAGTACTTC. The encoded protein is CASSLDSGNHREQYF. The complete variable domain, with remaining parts taken from reference TRBV7-2 and TRBJ2-7, reads GAGVSQSPSNKVTEKGKDVELRCDPISGHTALYWYRQSLGQGLEFLIYFQGNSAPDKSGLPSDRFSAERTGGSVSTLTIQRTQQEDSAVYLCASSLDSGNHREQYFGPGTRLTVT.

The chain combines TRBV3-1 (or the pseudogene TRBV3-2) with TRBJ2-5; 12 bases are a match to TRBD2. The V gene's germline CDR1 is LGHDT and CDR2 YNNKEL (reference sequence). The junction had 3 bases not matched to a gene; V was cut back by 4 bases and J by 3 bases. There are 15 residues in the CDR3. The CDR3 sequence: CASSPSSGREETQYF. The DNA for the CDR3 is TGTGCCAGCAGCCCTTCTAGCGGGAGGGAAGAGACCCAGTACTTC.

This clone appeared a single time. V gene TRBV28 combines with J gene TRBJ2-7, with 15 bases matching TRBD2. CDR1 is MDHEN and CDR2 is SYDVKM in the germline V gene. The CDR3 is 19 amino acids. The J segment lost 2 bases and the V segment lost 4 bases, leaving 12 bases of the junction unmatched. CDR3 protein: CASSSQGLGLAGGPYEQYF. The CDR3 DNA reads as TGTGCCAGCAGTTCTCAGGGGCTTGGACTAGCGGGAGGGCCCTACGAGCAGTACTTC. The whole variable domain, filled in from reference TRBV28 and TRBJ2-7, reads DVKVTQSSRYLVKRTGEKVFLECVQDMDHENMFWYRQDPGLGLRLIYFSYDVKMKEKGDIPEGYSVSREKKERFSLILESASTNQTSMYLCASSSQGLGLAGGPYEQYFGPGTRLTVT.

This clone has just a few counts. The genes are TRBV7-2 and TRBJ2-7; 7 positions agree with TRBD1. The V and J ends lost 8 bases and 2 bases, in that order; junction bases with no gene match: 9. Germline CDR1 reads SGHTA; CDR2 reads FQGNSA. This CDR3 comprises 14 residues. For the CDR3, the DNA is TGTGCCAGCGACGACCACAGGGGAACCTACGAGCAGTACTTC. This codes for CASDDHRGTYEQYF.

The chain joins TRBV7-3 to TRBJ1-1, with 8 bases aligning to TRBD1. The CDR3 spans 14 residues. The junction had 2 bases not matched to a gene; V was cut back by 5 bases and J by 0 bases. Per germline, CDR1 SGHTA and CDR2 FQGTGA. The CDR3 DNA follows: TGTGCCAGCAGCCGGGACAGGCTGAACACTGAAGCTTTCTTT. As protein: CASSRDRLNTEAFF.

Note on this clone: This same CDR3 is encoded by further DNA sequences in the sample. The chain recombines TRBV7-9 with TRBJ2-3; TRBD1 aligns across 7 bases. The germline V gene encodes CDR1 SEHNR and CDR2 FQNEAQ (reference sequence). Unmatched junction bases numbered 7, after V lost 4 bases and J lost 3 bases. CDR3 size: 15 residues. The CDR3 protein is CASSWGQGETDTQYF. The DNA of the CDR3 is TGTGCCAGCAGCTGGGGCCAGGGGGAAACAGATACGCAGTATTTT.

The V and J genes are TRBV19 and TRBJ2-7; 13 nucleotides line up with TRBD2. This CDR3 contains 16 residues. The J segment lost 4 bases and the V segment lost 4 bases, leaving 7 bases of the junction unmatched. Germline lookup yields CDR1 LNHDA and CDR2 SQIVND (reference sequence). The CDR3 region has the DNA TGTGCCAGTAGTAGTCCGGGACTAGCGGGAAAATACGAGCAGTACTTC. Its protein is CASSSPGLAGKYEQYF.

The chain joins TRBV30 to TRBJ2-7; 10 bases line up with TRBD2. CDR3 length: 13 residues. Germline loops: CDR1 GTSNPN, CDR2 SVGIG (reference sequence). J lost 7 bases, V lost 5 bases, and 8 bases had no gene match. The CDR3 DNA reads as TGTGCCTGGGTACTAGCGGGGTTGAGGGAGCAGTACTTC. Translation gives CAWVLAGLREQYF.

CDR3 sequence (DNA): TGTGCCAGCAGTTTATCAAATAACTATGGCTACACCTTC. Amino acid sequence: CASSLSNNYGYTF. The chain links TRBV12-3 or TRBV12-4 to TRBJ1-2; D gene uncertain. With 2 bases removed from V and 1 base from J, the gap between germline ends came to 5 bases. The CDR3 extends over 13 amino acids.

The chain couples TRBV11-2 to TRBJ1-3; no clear D. Germline V gene sequence: CDR1 SGHAT, CDR2 FQNNGV. The CDR3 extends over 15 amino acids. The V and J ends lost 6 bases and 1 base respectively, with 13 bases between them. As DNA, the CDR3 is TGTGCCAGCAGTCGTAATGAGTATTCTGGAAACACCATATATTTT. This codes for CASSRNEYSGNTIYF. Together with reference TRBV11-2 and TRBJ1-3, the CDR3 gives the full variable domain: EAGVAQSPRYKIIEKRQSVAFWCNPISGHATLYWYQQILGQGPKLLIQFQNNGVVDDSQLPKDRFSAERLKGVDSTLKIQPAKLEDSAVYLCASSRNEYSGNTIYFGEGSWLTVV.

The chain joins TRBV9 to TRBJ1-3; TRBD1 aligns across 9 bases. V was pared by 4 bases and J by 0 bases, with 2 bases of the junction left unmatched. Germline V lookup: CDR1 SGDLS, CDR2 YYNGEE. The length of the CDR3 is 15 residues. This chain's CDR3 is CASSTTGGSGNTIYF. The CDR3 nucleotides read TGTGCCAGCAGCACGACAGGGGGCTCTGGAAACACCATATATTTT.

This sequence joins TRBV7-2 and TRBJ1-4; the match to TRBD1 covers 10 bases. CDR1 and CDR2 (germline): SGHTA, FQGNSA. This CDR3 spans 16 amino acids. V was pared by 3 bases and J by 7 bases, with 8 bases of the junction left unmatched. The CDR3 coding sequence is TGTGCCAGCAGCTTCCGGAGACAGGGGGCGCGTGAAAAACTGTTTTTT. Translation: CASSFRRQGAREKLFF.

The rearrangement uses TRBV10-1 and TRBJ1-2; D gene unclear. V was shortened by 10 bases and J by 0 bases, with 18 bases between the two germline ends. The CDR3 has 15 residues. Germline lookup yields CDR1 WNHNN and CDR2 SYGVQD (reference sequence). The CDR3: CANMQARQANYGYTF. CDR3 in DNA: TGCGCCAACATGCAGGCCAGACAAGCTAACTATGGCTACACCTTC.

This clone was observed a few times. The chain has TRBV12-5 and TRBJ1-2, with D possibly being TRBD1 (5 bases). Germline V gene data show CDR1 as LGHNT and CDR2 as FRNRAP. V lost 1 base and J 1 base, leaving 7 bases between the germline ends. The CDR3 sequence is 14 residues long. CDR3 sequence (DNA): TGTGCTAGTGGTTTGGGGGGCATTAACTATGGCTACACCTTC. Protein product: CASGLGGINYGYTF. The full variable domain, completed using reference TRBV12-5 and TRBJ1-2, is DARVTQTPRHKVTEMGQEVTMRCQPILGHNTVFWYRQTMMQGLELLAYFRNRAPLDDSGMPKDRFSAEMPDATLATLKIQPSEPRDSAVYFCASGLGGINYGYTFGSGTRLTVV.

The chain links TRBV7-2 to TRBJ2-7; 11 bases line up with TRBD1. Per germline, CDR1 SGHTA and CDR2 FQGNSA. V lost 1 base to trimming and J lost 6 bases; unmatched junction nucleotides: 2. The length of the CDR3 is 14 residues. The CDR3 DNA follows: TGTGCCAGCAGCTTAGGGGACAGGGGGGTCGAGCAGTACTTC. Its translation is CASSLGDRGVEQYF.